The rows below give T cell receptor beta chains drawn from one sample of a study of blood T cell repertoires in COVID-19. Clones were read by immunoSEQ multiplex PCR, and TCRdb kept only the in-frame ones, dropping some. This table has 55,000 to 70,000 clones, roughly nine tenths appearing once. The sample was peripheral blood. The receptors shown here come from a woman in her 70s with active COVID-19. CDR3s include the opening cysteine and the closing phenylalanine or tryptophan.

v_gene | CDR3aa
TRBV5-4 | CASGSTLPDRGGDTQYF
TRBV6-5 | CASRPDRSSYNEQFF
TRBV28 | CASCRVEETQYF
TRBV29-1 | CSVEPDRGVGYTF
TRBV19 | CASSIDVGPGELFF
TRBV2 | CASWGLAAVYEQYF
TRBV7-5 | CVRSLVADISTNEKLFF
TRBV28 | CASSLAGVGSSGELFF
TRBV7-9 | CASSAQGAGNTIYF
TRBV28 | CASIRDRVDGYTF
TRBV7-9 | CASSQRGGLAGAHEQYF
TRBV6-5 | CASREGLGEGDTQYF
TRBV27 | CASSRGRSGSYNEQFF
TRBV28 | CASSFAGGTLYEQYF
TRBV9 | CASSVGQGPDYEQYF